The entry below describes one T cell receptor beta chain. Its antigen is unknown. The protocol was immunoSEQ multiplex PCR, while the TCRdb copy is restricted to in-frame clones and leaves out a portion. The table includes 78,000 or so clones, about 93% detected once. The V and J ends lost 7 bases and 8 bases respectively, with 23 bases between them. Germline V gene sequence: CDR1 MNHEY, CDR2 SVGAGI. This CDR3 region has 15 residues. Sequencing was limited to surgery cases with top T cell transcript signatures in brain tissue. Pre-surgery treatment included at least one anti-epileptic drug. The sample belongs to a study of brain T cells in children with intractable seizures. Study-wide findings and caveats: Only CDR3 sequence similarity suggested viral specificity, without known HCMV serostatus.

The chain is built from TRBV6-5 and TRBJ1-2; D is perhaps TRBD1 (6 bases). Sequenced material: peripheral blood, taken at surgery. This sequence originates from a girl between 2 and 10 years old with Rasmussen encephalitis and intractable seizures. In DNA form, the CDR3 reads TGTGCCAGCATTATCTATATTCGGGACAACTCGGGCTACACCTTC. Protein product: CASIIYIRDNSGYTF.